The rows below give T cell receptor beta chains drawn from one sample of a study of blood T cell repertoires in COVID-19. Using immunoSEQ multiplex PCR, the repertoire was profiled, and TCRdb retains in-frame clones only, with some absent. The sample shows tens of thousands of clones, over 75% of them seen only once. The sequenced material came from peripheral blood. The receptors were sampled from a man in his 70s with acute or convalescent COVID-19. Both conserved end residues are part of each CDR3. Fields, in order: D gene, clone size, J gene, V gene, CDR3 DNA, CDR3 protein. D genes are given only for firm matches. Clone size appears in some rows only: once, few, many, or a class for an expanded clone.

D: TRBD1
size: -
J: TRBJ1-2
V: TRBV4-1
DNA: TGCGCCAGCAGCTCCACAGGGGGGCCAAATGGCTACACCTTC
CDR3: CASSSTGGPNGYTF

D: TRBD1
size: -
J: TRBJ1-5
V: TRBV6-2/TRBV6-3
DNA: TGTGCCAGCAGTTGGACAGGGGGCAACTATCAGCCCCAGCATTTT
CDR3: CASSWTGGNYQPQHF

D: -
size: -
J: TRBJ1-2
V: TRBV6-5
DNA: TGTGCCAGCAAACGGGGGGGGAATGGCTACACCTTC
CDR3: CASKRGGNGYTF

D: TRBD1
size: -
J: TRBJ2-3
V: TRBV28
DNA: TGTGCCTCCGACGCTGACAGGGCAGTAAATACGCAGTATTTT
CDR3: CASDADRAVNTQYF

D: -
size: -
J: TRBJ2-3
V: TRBV24-1
DNA: TGTGCCACCCGCCTCGGGGATACGCAGTATTTT
CDR3: CATRLGDTQYF

D: -
size: once
J: TRBJ2-7
V: TRBV5-4
DNA: TGTGCCAGCAGCCCGGGACTGCATTCCTACGAGCAGTACTTC
CDR3: CASSPGLHSYEQYF

D: -
size: -
J: TRBJ1-3
V: TRBV6-5
DNA: TGTGCCAGCAGTTACTCAGGGAGGGTTGGAAACACCATATATTTT
CDR3: CASSYSGRVGNTIYF

D: TRBD1
size: -
J: TRBJ2-5
V: TRBV7-8
DNA: TGTGCCAGCAGCCGACAGGGGAGAGAGACCCAGTACTTC
CDR3: CASSRQGRETQYF

D: TRBD1
size: -
J: TRBJ2-5
V: TRBV4-2
DNA: TGTGCCAGCAGCCAAGGGCCGGGACAGGGGGAGACCCAGTACTTC
CDR3: CASSQGPGQGETQYF

D: TRBD1
size: -
J: TRBJ1-1
V: TRBV24-1
DNA: TGTGCCACCAGTGATGGGACAGCAAAGAACACTGAAGCTTTCTTT
CDR3: CATSDGTAKNTEAFF

D: -
size: -
J: TRBJ2-1
V: TRBV19
DNA: TGTGCCAGTAGTATACTTGCGGTGGACTACAATGAGCAGTTCTTC
CDR3: CASSILAVDYNEQFF

D: -
size: -
J: TRBJ2-3
V: TRBV18
DNA: TGTGCCAGCTCACCAAGCGCCCCAAGGGATACGCAGTATTTT
CDR3: CASSPSAPRDTQYF

D: -
size: -
J: TRBJ1-2
V: TRBV15
DNA: TGTGCCACCAGCAGAGATCCATCTAACTATGGCTACACCTTC
CDR3: CATSRDPSNYGYTF

D: -
size: -
J: TRBJ2-1
V: TRBV14
DNA: TGTGCCAGCAGCCAAGGGGCAGGGTGGTTCAATGAGCAGTTCTTC
CDR3: CASSQGAGWFNEQFF

D: -
size: -
J: TRBJ2-2
V: TRBV7-8
DNA: TGTGCCAGCAGAGACAAAACGAACACCGGGGAGCTGTTTTTT
CDR3: CASRDKTNTGELFF

D: TRBD1
size: -
J: TRBJ1-3
V: TRBV29-1
DNA: TGCAGCGTTGAAGGACGGGGACAGATCGGTGGCTCTGGAAACACCATATATTTT
CDR3: CSVEGRGQIGGSGNTIYF

D: TRBD1
size: once
J: TRBJ1-2
V: TRBV19
DNA: TGTGCCAGTAGTCACCGGGACAGGGTCTTTGGCTACACCTTC
CDR3: CASSHRDRVFGYTF

D: TRBD1
size: -
J: TRBJ2-4
V: TRBV6-2/TRBV6-3
DNA: TGTGCCAGCAGTTACGAGACAGGGGCTGTCAAAAACATTCAGTACTTC
CDR3: CASSYETGAVKNIQYF

D: -
size: -
J: TRBJ2-2
V: TRBV6-5
DNA: TGTGCCAGCAGGCCGCACGGTACCGGGGAGCTGTTTTTT
CDR3: CASRPHGTGELFF

D: -
size: once
J: TRBJ1-1
V: TRBV19
DNA: TGTGCCAGTAGTCCCGACCGGGGGGCGAACACTGAAGCTTTCTTT
CDR3: CASSPDRGANTEAFF

D: TRBD1
size: once
J: TRBJ1-6
V: TRBV5-1
DNA: TGCGCCAGCACCTCCGGGACAGGGCCCAATTCACCCCTCCACTTT
CDR3: CASTSGTGPNSPLHF

D: -
size: -
J: TRBJ1-2
V: TRBV9
DNA: TGTGCCAGCAGCGTAGACAGGTCGGGTTATGGCTACACCTTC
CDR3: CASSVDRSGYGYTF

D: -
size: -
J: TRBJ1-6
V: TRBV7-2
DNA: TGTGCCAGCAGCCTAAGTTATAATTCACCCCTCCACTTT
CDR3: CASSLSYNSPLHF

D: TRBD1
size: -
J: TRBJ2-5
V: TRBV7-9
DNA: TGTGCCAGCAGCATCCGACAGGGGGGTCAAGAGACCCAGTACTTC
CDR3: CASSIRQGGQETQYF

D: TRBD1
size: -
J: TRBJ1-1
V: TRBV5-1
DNA: TGCGCCAGCAGCTTGGGGGACAGTACAATGAACACTGAAGCTTTCTTT
CDR3: CASSLGDSTMNTEAFF

D: TRBD1
size: few
J: TRBJ1-1
V: TRBV3-1/TRBV3-2
DNA: TGTGCCAGCAGCCTGGGACAGACTCTTGGTGAAGCTTTCTTT
CDR3: CASSLGQTLGEAFF

D: TRBD2
size: -
J: TRBJ2-1
V: TRBV5-4
DNA: TGTGCCAGCAGCTCCCGAGTACTAGCGGGGGGGCTCAATGAGCAGTTCTTC
CDR3: CASSSRVLAGGLNEQFF

D: -
size: few
J: TRBJ2-2
V: TRBV19
DNA: TGTGCCAGTAGCAGGGCAACAGACCAGAACACCGGGGAGCTGTTTTTT
CDR3: CASSRATDQNTGELFF

D: -
size: -
J: TRBJ2-7
V: TRBV7-2
DNA: TGTGCCAGCGGCACCCGTCCAGGGATGGAGCAGTACTTC
CDR3: CASGTRPGMEQYF

D: -
size: -
J: TRBJ1-2
V: TRBV6-2/TRBV6-3
DNA: TGTGCCAGCAGTTCGGTCAGGGGCTACACCTTC
CDR3: CASSSVRGYTF

D: -
size: -
J: TRBJ2-2
V: TRBV7-9
DNA: TGTGCCAGCAGTCGTACGAGGGTTGGGACCGGGGAGCTGTTTTTT
CDR3: CASSRTRVGTGELFF

D: -
size: -
J: TRBJ2-7
V: TRBV18
DNA: TGTGCCAGCTCACCGACAGGCTCCTACGAGCAGTACTTC
CDR3: CASSPTGSYEQYF

D: -
size: -
J: TRBJ2-2
V: TRBV28
DNA: TGTGCCAGCAGTCCCGGACAGTCGAACACCGGGGAGCTGTTTTTT
CDR3: CASSPGQSNTGELFF

D: -
size: -
J: TRBJ2-1
V: TRBV30
DNA: TGTGCCTGGAGCCCTAATACCAATGAGCAGTTCTTC
CDR3: CAWSPNTNEQFF

D: TRBD1
size: -
J: TRBJ2-6
V: TRBV2
DNA: TGTGCCAGCAGTGAGTACGGACAGGGACTCTCTGGGGCCAACGTCCTGACTTTC
CDR3: CASSEYGQGLSGANVLTF

D: -
size: -
J: TRBJ2-7
V: TRBV7-2
DNA: TGTGCCAGCAGCTTAGCGAGGCAGGGAAAAGGGTACGAGCAGTACTTC
CDR3: CASSLARQGKGYEQYF

D: -
size: -
J: TRBJ2-1
V: TRBV11-3
DNA: TGTGCCAGCAGCTTAGGAAACAGACACAATGAGCAGTTCTTC
CDR3: CASSLGNRHNEQFF

D: -
size: -
J: TRBJ2-7
V: TRBV14
DNA: TGTGCCAGCAGCCCCTTTTTGAGTTATGGGCAGTACTTC
CDR3: CASSPFLSYGQYF

D: -
size: -
J: TRBJ1-5
V: TRBV4-1
DNA: TGCGCCAGCAGCCAAGAACGATCAGTACAGGGCCCTGAGGGTTGCAATCAGCCCCAGCATTTT
CDR3: CASSQERSVQGPEGCNQPQHF

D: -
size: -
J: TRBJ2-3
V: TRBV7-2
DNA: TGTGCCAGCAGCTTACGACACGGGCGGGTCGGAGATACGCAGTATTTT
CDR3: CASSLRHGRVGDTQYF

D: TRBD1
size: -
J: TRBJ1-3
V: TRBV7-2
DNA: TGTGCCAGCAGCCCAGGGGGACAGGGCATTTCTGGAAACACCATATATTTT
CDR3: CASSPGGQGISGNTIYF

D: -
size: few
J: TRBJ1-4
V: TRBV27
DNA: TGTGCCAGCAGTTTAGGAGTAGTAGGTAGGGAGAAACTGTTTTTT
CDR3: CASSLGVVGREKLFF

D: -
size: -
J: TRBJ1-4
V: TRBV7-8
DNA: TGTGCCAGCAGCTTAGGCGGGACGGCCGGTGAAAAACTGTTTTTT
CDR3: CASSLGGTAGEKLFF

D: -
size: -
J: TRBJ1-1
V: TRBV11-2
DNA: TGTGCCAGCAGCCATTCGACAGGGAACACTGAAGCTTTCTTT
CDR3: CASSHSTGNTEAFF